This TCR beta chain came from a study of blood T cell repertoires in COVID-19 (dated by TCRdb to 2020 to 2022). The study in broad terms: Samples covering the acute and convalescent phases of COVID-19 were provided by collaborators in the United States, Italy and Spain. Samples were obtained from the ongoing ImmuneRACE study (first 160 participants) and from over 1,000 subjects provided by 6 global collaborators. The repertoires were made available in a free public database intended to serve as a resource for research on the immune response to SARS-CoV-2. Where HLA class I and class II types were available, the types were taken from metadata supplied by the sample provider, not from assay-based typing. The material from the prospective study consisted of cDNA or gDNA derived from T cells, B-cell-depleted T cells, or PBMCs. Subjects who had been exposed to COVID-19, were actively infected with it, or had recovered from it provided the deeply sampled blood TCRbeta repertoires that made up the dataset. A de-identified subject ID, COVID-19 status, age in years and sex were almost always included in the sample metadata.

Summary of the overall study and its limitations: The quantity of clinical and demographic metadata differed by source and by participant and was supplied without curation.

Enrolling through a virtual design, the prospective study's participants ranged in age from roughly 18 to 100 years and lived across around 25 United States geographic areas. Cohort assignment in the prospective study relied on participant-reported clinical history from a screening survey and a study questionnaire. Mobile phlebotomists in the prospective study collected whole blood, serum and a nasopharyngeal or oropharyngeal swab from every participant. Prospective study participants could optionally give additional blood draws and questionnaires over an approximately two-month period. Prospective study blood samples were shipped either frozen or at room temperature before DNA extraction. A remark on this clone: The clone's antigen remains unknown. No base quality information exists; no much larger clone differs at one position.

CDR1 and CDR2 are read off the germline V gene (reference sequence) as SGHAT and FQDESV. From its cysteine to its phenylalanine, the CDR3 spans 16 amino acids. Of the read, only the CDR3 DNA is kept; its 48 bases are in frame from base 1. From V the trimming removes 1 base and from J it removes 3 bases, while the gene matches leave 6 bases of the junction unaccounted for. TCRbeta CDR3 regions were amplified from genomic DNA by means of the immunoSEQ Assay, a bias-controlled multiplex PCR. For the original study's pipeline: The number of nucleated cells in each sample was estimated by amplification of reference gene primers within the assay. Sequence reads were collapsed and filtered to measure the absolute abundance of every unique TCRbeta CDR3 rearrangement. For each sample, productive Simpson clonality was calculated as the square root of Simpson's diversity index over productive rearrangements. TCRdb retrieved this table from immuneACCESS and kept in-frame rearrangements only. Not all clones are present; in checked studies, unresolved V genes account for under half, and no reason is known for the remainder. V and J calls and clone size follow that table, whereas D and trimming were derived from the DNA. The sample has 270,000 or so clones on record, around 90% of them singletons. The ten largest clonotypes hold roughly 3.9% of the sample.

Material for sequencing was PBMCs or T cells enriched from blood (not recorded which). This sequence uses TRBV11-1 and TRBJ2-1; 7 nucleotides in the junction match TRBD2. This sequence was found in a woman aged 25 to 45 with acute COVID-19. The CDR3: CASSLGGGWSYNEQFF. The DNA sequence is given as TGTGCCAGCAGCTTAGGGGGAGGGTGGAGCTACAATGAGCAGTTCTTC.